One and the same sample provided the 15 T cell receptor beta chains below, sequenced in a study of blood T cell repertoires in COVID-19. TCRdb keeps only in-frame clones here, not all; method: immunoSEQ multiplex PCR. The top ten hold around 33% of the sample, which has around 84,000 clones, roughly 78% seen once. The sample comprised peripheral blood. Source of these receptors: a man aged 60 to 69 with COVID-19, enrolled during active disease.

The chain employs TRBV14 and TRBJ1-1, with D possibly matching TRBD1 (6 bases). The V and J ends lost 6 bases and 1 base respectively, with 9 bases between them. There are 13 residues in the CDR3. Per germline, CDR1 SGHDN and CDR2 FVKESK. CDR3 sequence: CASSSDRNTEAFF. CDR3 bases: TGTGCCAGCAGTTCGGACAGGAACACTGAAGCTTTCTTT.

This chain uses TRBV5-1 with TRBJ1-1; 8 nucleotides match TRBD1. Trimming cost V 0 bases and J 1 base; bases outside gene matches: 11. Germline V gene data show CDR1 as SGHRS and CDR2 as YFSETQ. The CDR3 covers 18 residues. This chain's CDR3 is CASSLEPGQALRNTEAFF. CDR3 coding DNA: TGCGCCAGCAGCTTGGAACCGGGACAGGCCCTTCGGAACACTGAAGCTTTCTTT.

V usage is TRBV14 and J usage is TRBJ2-2, with a possible D match to TRBD2 (5 bases). Germline V gene data show CDR1 as SGHDN and CDR2 as FVKESK. CDR3 length: 16 amino acids. Trimming shortened V by 4 bases and J by 8 bases, and 20 bases separated the two germline ends. The CDR3 here is CASSPSGSPRTGELFF. The CDR3 DNA reads as TGTGCCAGCAGCCCTTCGGGCTCCCCGAGGACTGGGGAGCTGTTTTTT.

This rearrangement joins TRBV4-1 to TRBJ2-1, with unresolved D. Germline-derived CDR1 and CDR2 are MGHRA and YSYEKL. CDR3 length equals 16 residues. V lost 1 base, J lost 2 bases, and 12 bases lay in between. This CDR3 is CASSQAAAVTYNEQFF. CDR3 bases: TGCGCCAGCAGCCAAGCGGCGGCAGTGACCTACAATGAGCAGTTCTTC.

This clone was counted only a few times. The V call is TRBV6-2 or TRBV6-3, the J call TRBJ2-3; TRBD1 is a possible D gene (5 bases). The germline V gene encodes CDR1 MNHEY and CDR2 SVGEGT. V lost 0 bases to trimming and J lost 10 bases, with 8 bases between them. There are 12 residues in the CDR3. The CDR3 protein is CASSYSIQAQYF. The CDR3 DNA is TGTGCCAGCAGTTACTCGATACAGGCGCAGTATTTT.

Worth noting for this clone: At one end, the junction sequence differs from germline, possibly due to a read error. The rearrangement uses TRBV5-4 and TRBJ1-1, with a tentative D call TRBD1 (5 bases). The CDR3 sequence is 14 residues long. Germline V gives CDR1 SGHNT, CDR2 YYREEE (reference sequence). As DNA, the CDR3 is TGTGCCAGCAGCTCTAACCCAGGGAACGCTGAAGCTTTCTTT. As protein: CASSSNPGNAEAFF.

V usage is TRBV7-6 and J usage is TRBJ2-3, with 9 bases matching TRBD1. CDR1 is SGHVS, CDR2 FNYEAQ, per germline. With 3 bases clipped from V and 3 bases from J, the junction kept 7 bases outside the gene matches. CDR3 length: 16 amino acids. The CDR3 sequence: CASSFRDRDNTDTQYF. DNA for the CDR3: TGTGCCAGCAGCTTCCGGGACAGGGACAATACAGATACGCAGTATTTT.

The chain recombines TRBV6-4 with TRBJ1-6, with 10 bases fitting TRBD1. This CDR3 region has 14 residues. The germline V gene has CDR1 MRHNA and CDR2 SNTAGT. V was pared by 10 bases and J by 7 bases, with 7 bases of the junction left unmatched. The CDR3 nucleotides are TGTGCCAAAACTCCGGGACAGGGGAATTCACCCCTCCACTTT. Translating gives CAKTPGQGNSPLHF.

The rearrangement links TRBV7-2 to TRBJ2-1, with 7 nucleotides matching TRBD2. V shed 3 bases, J shed 8 bases, and the junction held 7 bases outside the gene matches. The V gene's germline CDR1 is SGHTA and CDR2 FQGNSA. The CDR3 has 14 amino acids. CDR3 in DNA: TGTGCCAGCAGCTTGGGCGGGAGCTCGGATGAGCAGTTCTTC. This codes for CASSLGGSSDEQFF. Filled out from reference TRBV7-2 and TRBJ2-1, the complete variable domain reads GAGVSQSPSNKVTEKGKDVELRCDPISGHTALYWYRQSLGQGLEFLIYFQGNSAPDKSGLPSDRFSAERTGGSVSTLTIQRTQQEDSAVYLCASSLGGSSDEQFFGPGTRLTVL.

The chain couples TRBV5-1 to TRBJ2-2; no clear D gene. V dropped 4 bases and J dropped 1 base, with 8 bases sitting between them. Germline V CDR1 and CDR2: SGHRS, YFSETQ. This CDR3 is 14 amino acids long. CDR3 amino acids: CASSGRVNTGELFF. The CDR3, as DNA: TGCGCCAGCAGCGGTCGAGTGAACACCGGGGAGCTGTTTTTT.

V and J are TRBV7-3 and TRBJ2-3; 9 nucleotides align to TRBD1. V shed 4 bases, J shed 4 bases, and the junction held 3 bases outside the gene matches. Germline lookup yields CDR1 SGHTA and CDR2 FQGTGA. The CDR3 contains 14 residues. CDR3 DNA: TGTGCCAGCAGCTCGGGACAGGGAGCAGATACGCAGTATTTT. Protein sequence: CASSSGQGADTQYF.

The chain combines TRBV6-5 with TRBJ2-3; possible D gene TRBD2, 5 bases. The CDR3 covers 16 residues. Trimming shortened V by 2 bases and J by 4 bases, and 16 bases separated the two germline ends. Germline CDR1 reads MNHEY; CDR2 reads SVGAGI. CDR3 amino acids: CASSYLPSGIADTQYF. DNA of the CDR3: TGTGCCAGCAGTTACCTCCCCTCGGGGATCGCAGATACGCAGTATTTT.

V and J are TRBV9 and TRBJ1-4, with a weak D call TRBD1 (5 bases). Germline V gene lookup returns CDR1 SGDLS and CDR2 YYNGEE. This CDR3 comprises 14 residues. The ends were cut back, 2 bases at V and 1 base at J, with 6 bases in the middle. The CDR3 sequence: CASSVQGTNEKLFF. The DNA of the CDR3 is TGTGCCAGCAGCGTCCAGGGAACTAATGAAAAACTGTTTTTT. Drawing the rest from reference TRBV9 and TRBJ1-4, the complete variable domain is DSGVTQTPKHLITATGQRVTLRCSPRSGDLSVYWYQQSLDQGLQFLIQYYNGEERAKGNILERFSAQQFPDLHSELNLSSLELGDSALYFCASSVQGTNEKLFFGSGTQLSVL.

The chain uses TRBV9 and TRBJ2-3, with D perhaps TRBD1 (6 bases). V was shortened by 0 bases and J by 0 bases, with 8 bases between the two germline ends. The CDR3 is 15 residues long. The germline gives CDR1 SGDLS, CDR2 YYNGEE. The CDR3 nucleotides read TGTGCCAGCAGCGTAGATGGGGGCAGCACAGATACGCAGTATTTT. The encoded protein is CASSVDGGSTDTQYF.

The V call is TRBV19, the J call TRBJ1-2, with TRBD1 matching over 8 bases. This CDR3 has 17 residues. V trimming: 6 bases; J trimming: 7 bases; junction bases outside the gene matches: 19. CDR1 is LNHDA and CDR2 is SQIVND in the germline V gene (reference sequence). The CDR3 sequence is CASSNTGTGGLVSGYTF. The CDR3 nucleotides read TGTGCCAGTAGCAATACCGGGACAGGCGGTTTAGTAAGTGGCTACACCTTC.